What follows is one T cell receptor (beta chain) and its context. The data were obtained in a study of patients and donors after allogeneic stem cell transplantation. Unmatched junction bases numbered 7, after V lost 4 bases and J lost 10 bases. Per the germline V gene, CDR1 is SGHDT and CDR2 is YYEEEE. The CDR3 spans 12 residues. A single record per CDR3 protein comes from TCRdb applying MiXCR to the RT-PCR reads. The top ten hold roughly 11% of the sample, which has some 230,000 distinct CDR3 sequences, 12% to 15% seen once. Source material: blood, either unsorted or a sorted T cell fraction (not recorded which). The gene calls are TRBV5-6 and TRBJ1-2, with 7 bases identical to TRBD1. The receptor comes from a human donor who was either an allogeneic HSCT recipient or a stem cell or donor lymphocyte infusion donor (not recorded which). It is not recorded whose cells these are; they may come from a transplant donor. The DNA of the CDR3 is TGTGCCAGCAGCCTCCGGGACAGAATCTACACCTTC. Amino acids: CASSLRDRIYTF.